A selection of T cell receptor beta chains follows, all from one sample in a study of blood T cell repertoires in COVID-19. The assay was immunoSEQ multiplex PCR, and TCRdb's table has in-frame clones only and misses some. Of around 200,000 clones in the sample, roughly 80% were seen once. The sample consisted of peripheral blood. These TCRs come from a woman between 40 and 55 years old with active or convalescent COVID-19. The CDR3 runs from the conserved cysteine through the conserved F or W. The D gene is left open where the match is weak. Clone size is not always given. Where it is, it says once, few, many or a class for expanded clones.

>TRBV28|-|TRBJ1-1|15|-
CASSLGGSASTEAFF
TGTGCCAGCAGTCTGGGGGGGAGCGCGTCCACTGAAGCTTTCTTT
>TRBV7-9|TRBD2|TRBJ2-3|16|-
CASSLGLAGYPDTQYF
TGTGCCAGCAGCTTAGGACTAGCGGGGTATCCCGATACGCAGTATTTT
>TRBV11-3|TRBD1|TRBJ1-4|13|-
CASSGTGKGKLFF
TGTGCCAGCAGCGGGACAGGGAAAGGAAAACTGTTTTTT
>TRBV11-2|TRBD1|TRBJ2-2|15|-
CASSLVQGDIGELFF
TGTGCCAGCAGCTTAGTACAGGGGGACATCGGGGAGCTGTTTTTT
>TRBV7-8|TRBD1|TRBJ2-5|15|-
CASSPRQGRLETQYF
TGTGCCAGCAGCCCTCGACAGGGGAGGCTGGAGACCCAGTACTTC
>TRBV4-1|TRBD1|TRBJ1-5|19|-
CASSQPPGQIDFYNQPQHF
TGCGCCAGCAGCCAACCCCCGGGACAGATTGATTTTTACAATCAGCCCCAGCATTTT
>TRBV6-5|TRBD2|TRBJ2-5|16|-
CASSYGGGALGETQYF
TGTGCCAGCAGTTACGGCGGGGGGGCCCTGGGTGAGACCCAGTACTTC
>TRBV6-5|-|TRBJ1-1|12|once
CASPTGSWRSFF
TGTGCCAGTCCCACAGGGTCCTGGAGGTCTTTCTTT
>TRBV24-1|TRBD1|TRBJ1-2|15|-
CATSDPGQGTEGYTF
TGTGCCACCAGTGACCCGGGACAGGGAACAGAGGGCTACACCTTC
>TRBV7-2|TRBD1|TRBJ1-2|15|-
CASSPARQGDYGYTF
TGTGCCAGCAGCCCAGCCCGACAGGGAGACTATGGCTACACCTTC
>TRBV23-1|-|TRBJ2-5|13|-
CASSPRFGETQYF
TGCGCCAGCAGTCCAAGATTCGGAGAGACCCAGTACTTC
>TRBV28|TRBD2|TRBJ2-2|13|-
CASSSGGVGELFF
TGTGCCAGCAGTTCTGGGGGGGTCGGGGAGCTGTTTTTT
>TRBV19|TRBD1|TRBJ1-5|15|-
CASTLRGTGNQPQHF
TGTGCCAGTACCCTGCGTGGGACAGGCAATCAGCCCCAGCATTTT
>TRBV7-3|-|TRBJ2-5|14|-
CASSLNQGGETQYF
TGTGCCAGCAGCTTAAACCAGGGAGGAGAGACCCAGTACTTC
>TRBV3-1/TRBV3-2|-|TRBJ2-6|15|once
CASRQGLGRANVLTF
TGTGCCAGCCGGCAGGGGTTGGGAAGGGCCAACGTCCTGACTTTC
>TRBV4-2|-|TRBJ2-5|17|-
CASSQEGPGDYQETQYF
TGTGCCAGCAGCCAAGAGGGGCCGGGGGACTACCAAGAGACCCAGTACTTC
>TRBV18|-|TRBJ2-5|14|-
CASSPGQGWETQYF
TGTGCCAGCTCACCCGGGCAGGGCTGGGAGACCCAGTACTTC
>TRBV24-1|TRBD1|TRBJ2-4|18|-
CATRQGVLEDLAKNIQYF
TGTGCCACCCGACAGGGGGTCCTGGAAGACCTAGCCAAAAACATTCAGTACTTC
>TRBV6-6|-|TRBJ1-1|15|-
CASSPLGGMNTEAFF
TGTGCCAGCAGTCCATTGGGAGGGATGAACACTGAAGCTTTCTTT
>TRBV30|-|TRBJ1-2|14|-
CAWRRLGTNYGYTF
TGTGCCTGGAGAAGACTTGGTACTAACTATGGCTACACCTTC
>TRBV11-3|TRBD2|TRBJ2-1|16|-
CASSATGTSGNNEQFF
TGTGCCAGCAGCGCCACCGGGACTAGCGGGAACAATGAGCAGTTCTTC
>TRBV7-9|-|TRBJ2-7|14|-
CASTSNLGVHEQYF
TGTGCCAGCACGTCTAATTTAGGGGTTCACGAGCAGTACTTC
>TRBV29-1|-|TRBJ2-1|11|few
CSGTSSDEQFF
TGCAGCGGTACTAGCTCCGATGAGCAGTTCTTC
>TRBV7-2|-|TRBJ1-6|15|few
CASSLSAGDNSPLHF
TGTGCCAGCAGCTTATCGGCAGGGGATAATTCACCCCTCCACTTT
>TRBV7-2|TRBD1|TRBJ2-7|15|-
CASSRRTGGAYEQYF
TGTGCCAGCAGCAGACGGACAGGGGGCGCCTACGAGCAGTACTTC
>TRBV4-2|-|TRBJ1-3|14|-
CASSQGGVENTIYF
TGTGCCAGCAGCCAAGGAGGTGTAGAGAACACCATATATTTT
>TRBV5-4|-|TRBJ2-1|12|-
CASSHRMGEQFF
TGTGCCAGCAGCCACAGGATGGGGGAGCAGTTCTTC
>TRBV19|TRBD2|TRBJ2-2|17|-
CASSIGTGGANTGELFF
TGTGCCAGTAGTATTGGGACCGGGGGGGCGAACACCGGGGAGCTGTTTTTT
>TRBV11-2|TRBD2|TRBJ2-5|16|-
CASSLGGDYPRETQYF
TGTGCCAGCAGCTTAGGGGGGGACTACCCCCGGGAGACCCAGTACTTC
>TRBV7-6|-|TRBJ1-6|15|many
CASSAGRGYNSPLHF
TGTGCCAGCAGCGCCGGCAGGGGCTATAATTCACCCCTCCACTTT
>TRBV5-1|TRBD1|TRBJ2-1|15|-
CASQEIPTGLGEQFF
TGCGCCAGCCAAGAAATCCCGACAGGGTTAGGTGAGCAGTTCTTC
>TRBV4-2|TRBD2|TRBJ2-6|19|-
CASSHVSGGASSGANVLTF
TGTGCCAGCAGCCACGTTAGCGGGGGGGCCTCGTCTGGGGCCAACGTCCTGACTTTC
>TRBV18|-|TRBJ1-2|15|once
CASSPTGDPNYGYTF
TGTGCCAGCTCACCTACGGGGGATCCTAACTATGGCTACACCTTC
>TRBV7-8|TRBD2|TRBJ2-7|17|-
CASSLTSGGHSSYEQYF
TGTGCCAGCAGCTTGACTAGCGGGGGCCATAGCTCCTACGAGCAGTACTTC
>TRBV7-9|TRBD1|TRBJ2-7|11|-
CASSTRQGWYF
TGTGCCAGCAGCACCCGACAGGGGTGGTACTTC
>TRBV5-1|TRBD1|TRBJ2-7|14|-
CASSPWDRDHEQYF
TGCGCCAGCAGCCCCTGGGACAGGGACCACGAGCAGTACTTC
>TRBV7-2|TRBD1|TRBJ2-2|15|-
CASSFSAGGTGELFF
TGTGCCAGCAGCTTCAGCGCAGGGGGCACCGGGGAGCTGTTTTTT
>TRBV14|-|TRBJ2-1|12|-
CASSQGGGEQFF
TGTGCCAGCAGCCAAGGGGGCGGTGAGCAGTTCTTC
>TRBV7-8|-|TRBJ1-4|16|-
CASSPQVGRFEEKLFF
TGTGCCAGCAGCCCTCAGGTGGGGAGGTTTGAGGAAAAACTGTTTTTT
>TRBV7-3|TRBD2|TRBJ2-3|16|few
CASSSFGGLGTDTQYF
TGTGCCAGCAGCTCCTTCGGGGGACTAGGCACAGATACGCAGTATTTT
>TRBV11-3|-|TRBJ2-5|14|few
CASSSPRGRETQYF
TGTGCCAGCAGCTCCCCTCGGGGTCGAGAGACCCAGTACTTC
>TRBV12-3/TRBV12-4|-|TRBJ1-2|12|-
CASTKGRDGYTF
TGTGCCAGCACGAAGGGGAGGGACGGCTACACCTTC
>TRBV29-1|TRBD1|TRBJ2-7|14|few
CSVSPTGGRNEQYF
TGCAGCGTTTCCCCGACAGGGGGGAGGAACGAGCAGTACTTC